What follows describes a single TCR beta chain. Its antigen is undetermined. TCRdb reprocessed the reads with MiXCR, giving one entry per CDR3 protein. The sample carries around 530,000 distinct CDR3 sequences, about 17% recorded once. V lost 1 base and J 10 bases, leaving 16 bases between the germline ends. The CDR3 consists of 15 residues. From germline, CDR1 is LGHDT and CDR2 YNNKEL (reference sequence). The sample is drawn from a study of T cell repertoires in cytomegalovirus infection. Study background: CMV infection together with matching HLA type was indicated by public TCR beta signatures.

Findings of the study overall: The cumulative frequency of public TCR beta families distinguished individuals who carried CMV together with the relevant HLA. HLA-C-restricted, CMV-specific TCR beta clonotypes were dominant ex vivo.

This TCR was sampled from a human donor in good health (CMV status not recorded). Some clones in this sample may be carry-over from other donors' samples. The rearrangement uses TRBV3-1 and TRBJ1-4, with D uncertain. Specimen: CD8+ T cells from PBMCs. The CDR3 DNA sequence: TGTGCCAGCAGCCAAGCGGACCTACCGCGGGTAAAACTGTTTTTT. This gives the protein CASSQADLPRVKLFF. The full variable domain, rest sourced from reference TRBV3-1 and TRBJ1-4, is DTAVSQTPKYLVTQMGNDKSIKCEQNLGHDTMYWYKQDSKKFLKIMFSYNNKELIINETVPNRFSPKSPDKAHLNLHINSLELGDSAVYFCASSQADLPRVKLFFGSGTQLSVL.